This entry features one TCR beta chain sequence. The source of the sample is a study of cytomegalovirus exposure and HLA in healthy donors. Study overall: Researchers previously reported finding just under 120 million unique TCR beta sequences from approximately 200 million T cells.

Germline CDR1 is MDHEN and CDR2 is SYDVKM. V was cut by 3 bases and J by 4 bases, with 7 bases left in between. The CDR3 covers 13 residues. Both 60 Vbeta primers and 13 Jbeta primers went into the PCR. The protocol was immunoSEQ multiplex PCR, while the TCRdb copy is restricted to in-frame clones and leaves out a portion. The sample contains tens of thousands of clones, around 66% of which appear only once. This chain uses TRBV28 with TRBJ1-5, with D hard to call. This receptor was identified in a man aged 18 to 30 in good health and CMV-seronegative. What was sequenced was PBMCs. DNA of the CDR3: TGTGCCAGCAGTTTGGGCCGTAATCAGCCCCAGCATTTT. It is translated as CASSLGRNQPQHF.